The 30 T cell receptor beta chains presented below share a single source sample, sequenced in a study of a mutant IDH1 vaccine in newly diagnosed glioma. TCRdb's copy holds only in-frame clones and misses some; the assay was immunoSEQ multiplex PCR. The sample yields about 88,000 clones, over 70% seen once. The time point: baseline, week 1 (first vaccination visit). Described treatment: pre-vaccination baseline after standard-of-care therapy. The sequencing here drew on PBMCs, taken from a glioma patient treated with radiotherapy, temozolomide or both. These receptors were taken from a man aged 35-49 years with glioma. Some clones in this sample may be carry-over from other donors' samples.

This clone was seen a few times. The chain has TRBV4-1 and TRBJ1-5; unclear D gene. Trimming removed 1 base at V and 4 bases at J, with 11 bases between. This CDR3 has 15 residues. The germline CDR1 and CDR2 sequences are MGHRA and YSYEKL. CDR3 DNA: TGCGCCAGCAGCCAAGTCGTGGCAGGTAATCAGCCCCAGCATTTT. It yields the protein CASSQVVAGNQPQHF.

The chain recombines TRBV5-1 with TRBJ1-1; unclear D gene. Trimming took off 2 bases at V and 0 bases at J, with 8 bases between the two ends. CDR3 length: 14 residues. Germline loops: CDR1 SGHRS, CDR2 YFSETQ. DNA for the CDR3: TGCGCCAGCAGCTTCGAGCCCATGAACACTGAAGCTTTCTTT. Amino acid sequence: CASSFEPMNTEAFF.

The gene calls are TRBV10-1 and TRBJ1-5; a possible D gene is TRBD1 (6 bases). Germline V CDR1 and CDR2: WNHNN, SYGVQD (reference sequence). This CDR3 is built from 13 residues. V lost 4 bases and J lost 2, with 6 bases in between. CDR3 DNA: TGCGCCAGCAGTGGGACAGGCAATCAGCCCCAGCATTTT. Its protein product is CASSGTGNQPQHF.

This clone was seen only a few times. The sample has other DNA sequences that encode this CDR3 too. The chain carries TRBV2 and TRBJ2-5; 8 bases align to TRBD1. Trimming removed 3 bases from V and 4 bases from J; junction bases left unmatched: 1. CDR1 is SNHLY and CDR2 is FYNNEI in the germline V gene. The CDR3 loop spans 13 amino acids. CDR3 sequence (DNA): TGTGCCAGCAGTGACAGGGGGCCAGAGACCCAGTACTTC. Residues: CASSDRGPETQYF.

In DNA, the CDR3 is TGTGCCAGTAAAACTAGCGGGGTCTCCTACGAGCAGTACTTC. Translated: CASKTSGVSYEQYF. The chain recombines TRBV19 with TRBJ2-7; 10 bases are a match to TRBD2. The V and J ends lost 7 bases and 0 bases, in that order; junction bases with no gene match: 3. CDR1 is LNHDA and CDR2 is SQIVND in the germline V gene (reference sequence). The CDR3 loop spans 14 amino acids.

This clone was seen just once. The chain is built from TRBV7-8 and TRBJ2-2; 11 bases match TRBD2. Looked up from germline, CDR1 is SGHVS and CDR2 is FQNEAQ. The V and J ends lost 3 bases and 0 bases, in that order; junction bases with no gene match: 6. This CDR3 region has 18 residues. The CDR3: CASSLRTSGSSNTGELFF. CDR3 nucleotides: TGTGCCAGCAGCTTGAGGACTAGCGGGTCCTCGAACACCGGGGAGCTGTTTTTT.

The chain carries TRBV5-6 and TRBJ1-1, with 9 bases fitting TRBD1. V trimming: 7 bases; J trimming: 3 bases; junction bases outside the gene matches: 13. CDR1 SGHDT and CDR2 YYEEEE come from the germline V gene. This CDR3 contains 16 residues. The CDR3 spells CASRDLQGARDTEAFF. The DNA for the CDR3 is TGTGCCAGCCGTGACCTACAGGGGGCAAGGGACACTGAAGCTTTCTTT.

Regarding this clone: This same CDR3 is encoded by further DNA sequences in the sample. The chain employs TRBV2 and TRBJ2-2; no clear D. Trimming took 2 bases from V and 0 from J, leaving 7 bases between them. This CDR3 has 15 amino acids. Germline values: CDR1 SNHLY, CDR2 FYNNEI. The CDR3 region is CASSESLANTGELFF. The CDR3, as DNA: TGTGCCAGCAGTGAAAGTCTAGCGAACACCGGGGAGCTGTTTTTT. The entire variable domain, with the rest obtained from reference TRBV2 and TRBJ2-2, is as follows: EPEVTQTPSHQVTQMGQEVILRCVPISNHLYFYWYRQILGQKVEFLVSFYNNEISEKSEIFDDQFSVERPDGSNFTLKIRSTKLEDSAMYFCASSESLANTGELFFGEGSRLTVL.

This clone is medium-sized (0.01 to 0.1%). V gene TRBV7-9 combines with J gene TRBJ2-3; possibly TRBD1 or TRBD2 for D (6 bases each). The CDR3 is made up of 14 amino acids. The V and J ends lost 3 bases and 7 bases respectively, with 14 bases between them. CDR1 SEHNR and CDR2 FQNEAQ come from the germline V gene (reference sequence). CDR3 DNA sequence: TGTGCCAGCAGCTTCGGCAGGGGAGGCAATACGCAGTATTTT. Its translation is CASSFGRGGNTQYF.

The genes are TRBV13 and TRBJ2-3; TRBD2 might be the D (5 bases). This CDR3 comprises 14 residues. V lost 3 bases and J 6 bases, leaving 13 bases between the germline ends. Germline-derived CDR1 and CDR2 are PRHDT and FYEKMQ (reference sequence). The CDR3 spells CASSFDRGGDTQYF. In DNA, the CDR3 is TGTGCCAGCAGCTTCGACCGGGGTGGTGATACGCAGTATTTT.

In its sample, this clone was seen once. The rearrangement links TRBV6-5 to TRBJ2-7, with TRBD1 as a possible D gene (6 bases). Germline lookup yields CDR1 MNHEY and CDR2 SVGAGI. With 0 bases removed from V and 4 bases from J, the gap between germline ends came to 13 bases. The CDR3 sequence is 15 residues long. The CDR3 nucleotides are TGTGCCAGCAGTTACTCGCGGACAGACTTTTACGAGCAGTACTTC. Translated, it gives CASSYSRTDFYEQYF.

This chain links TRBV11-2 with TRBJ1-2; the D is unclear. The CDR3 length is 11 residues. Germline V gives CDR1 SGHAT, CDR2 FQNNGV. Trimming took off 5 bases at V and 8 bases at J, with 9 bases between the two ends. The CDR3 loop is CASSRQFGYTF. CDR3 nucleotide sequence: TGTGCCAGCAGCCGGCAGTTCGGCTACACCTTC.

This clone has only one observation. The genes are TRBV19 and TRBJ1-2; no clear D gene. CDR3 length equals 16 residues. CDR1 is LNHDA and CDR2 is SQIVND in the germline V gene (reference sequence). V was shortened by 4 bases and J by 4 bases, with 19 bases between the two germline ends. Here the CDR3 DNA reads TGTGCCAGTAGTAACGGGGTCGTCGGCCACTCCTATGGCTACACCTTC. Residues: CASSNGVVGHSYGYTF. Combining the CDR3 with reference TRBV19 and TRBJ1-2 gives the whole variable domain DGGITQSPKYLFRKEGQNVTLSCEQNLNHDAMYWYRQDPGQGLRLIYYSQIVNDFQKGDIAEGYSVSREKKESFPLTVTSAQKNPTAFYLCASSNGVVGHSYGYTFGSGTRLTVV.

V is TRBV7-8 and J is TRBJ1-5, with 7 nucleotides matching TRBD1. Losses at the gene ends were 5 bases for V and 5 bases for J; bases not matched to a gene: 9. Looked up from germline, CDR1 is SGHVS and CDR2 is FQNEAQ. The length of the CDR3 is 15 residues. DNA for the CDR3: TGTGCCAGCAGCATCCAAGGACAGGTTTATCAGCCCCAGCATTTT. Translating it yields CASSIQGQVYQPQHF.

The chain has TRBV19 and TRBJ2-7, with 11 bases matching TRBD2. V dropped 7 bases and J dropped 2; count of bases not matched to a gene: 10. Germline CDR1 and CDR2: LNHDA and SQIVND (reference sequence). The CDR3 runs to 16 residues. Here the CDR3 reads CASTDNLAGGPYEQYF. The CDR3 nucleotides are TGTGCCAGTACCGACAACCTAGCGGGGGGTCCCTACGAGCAGTACTTC.

This chain joins TRBV5-4 and TRBJ1-3; D is uncertain. V was trimmed by 2 bases and J by 11 bases, leaving 20 bases between them. The CDR3 length is 15 residues. Germline-derived CDR1 and CDR2 are SGHNT and YYREEE (reference sequence). The CDR3 protein is CASSLGPSAPGSIYF. The DNA of the CDR3 is TGTGCCAGCAGCTTAGGACCGTCTGCCCCCGGCTCCATATATTTT.

V gene TRBV13 combines with J gene TRBJ1-6; 11 bases line up with TRBD1. Germline assignment: CDR1 PRHDT and CDR2 FYEKMQ (reference sequence). Germline trimming cut 6 bases from V and 8 bases from J; bases unmatched to any gene: 12. The CDR3 sequence is 17 residues long. CDR3 loop: CASSPTGDRGTHSPLHF. The CDR3 DNA reads as TGTGCCAGCAGTCCAACAGGGGACAGGGGGACCCATTCACCCCTCCACTTT. Together with reference TRBV13 and TRBJ1-6, the CDR3 gives the full variable domain: AAGVIQSPRHLIKEKRETATLKCYPIPRHDTVYWYQQGPGQDPQFLISFYEKMQSDKGSIPDRFSAQQFSDYHSELNMSSLELGDSALYFCASSPTGDRGTHSPLHFGNGTRLTVT.

This rearrangement joins TRBV6-5 to TRBJ1-5; no definite D call. Germline CDR1 reads MNHEY; CDR2 reads SVGAGI. The CDR3 covers 13 residues. Trimming left V 6 bases short and J 2 bases short, with 8 bases between. As DNA, the CDR3 is TGTGCCAGCAGGGGTACCGGCAATCAGCCCCAGCATTTT. Translating gives CASRGTGNQPQHF.

This chain connects TRBV6-5 to TRBJ1-2, with TRBD1 matching 10 bases. The CDR3 contains 14 residues. Germline V gene sequence: CDR1 MNHEY, CDR2 SVGAGI. After removal of 5 bases from V and 4 bases from J, the junction contained 4 bases not matched to a gene. The CDR3 DNA follows: TGTGCCAGCAGTGACGGGACAGGGGTCTATGGCTACACCTTC. It translates to CASSDGTGVYGYTF.

V gene TRBV6-6 combines with J gene TRBJ1-1; D unresolved. The V end lost 10 bases, the J end lost 2 bases, and 14 bases lay between the germline ends. The germline V gene encodes CDR1 MNHNY and CDR2 SVGAGI (reference sequence). CDR3 length equals 13 residues. The chain's CDR3 is CATRPAINTEAFF. The CDR3 DNA reads TGTGCCACCCGGCCGGCGATAAACACTGAAGCTTTCTTT.

This clone has a single count. The CDR3 loop reads CASSPDQTGVHEQYF. CDR3 DNA: TGCGCCAGCAGCCCCGACCAGACAGGGGTCCACGAGCAGTACTTC. The rearrangement joins TRBV5-1 to TRBJ2-7, with 8 bases that match TRBD1. V shed 4 bases and J 5 bases; nucleotides not matched to a gene: 11. The germline gives CDR1 SGHRS, CDR2 YFSETQ. The length of the CDR3 is 15 residues.

CDR3 region: CASSYGQEAEKLFF. CDR3 DNA sequence: TGTGCCAGCAGTTACGGACAGGAGGCGGAAAAACTGTTTTTT. V and J are TRBV6-6 and TRBJ1-4, with 7 positions matching TRBD1. This CDR3 is 14 amino acids long. The V gene's germline CDR1 is MNHNY and CDR2 SVGAGI (reference sequence). Losses at the gene ends were 2 bases for V and 8 bases for J; bases not matched to a gene: 5.

V usage is TRBV25-1 and J usage is TRBJ1-2; D call uncertain. The germline V gene encodes CDR1 MGHDK and CDR2 SYGVNS. Trimming shortened V by 0 bases and J by 4 bases, and 12 bases separated the two germline ends. The CDR3 covers 15 residues. The CDR3 coding sequence is TGTGCCAGCAGTGAATACGAGGCAGGTTTCTATGGCTACACCTTC. Protein: CASSEYEAGFYGYTF.

The chain combines TRBV5-6 with TRBJ1-2; D possibly corresponds to TRBD1 (6 bases). V lost 6 bases and J 8 bases, leaving 20 bases between the germline ends. Germline CDR1 and CDR2: SGHDT and YYEEEE. CDR3 length: 14 residues. The CDR3 region has the DNA TGTGCCAGCACCTTAAGATCAGGGGCCCGGGGCTACACCTTC. The encoded protein is CASTLRSGARGYTF. The full variable domain, completed using reference TRBV5-6 and TRBJ1-2, is DAGVTQSPTHLIKTRGQQVTLRCSPKSGHDTVSWYQQALGQGPQFIFQYYEEEERQRGNFPDRFSGHQFPNYSSELNVNALLLGDSALYLCASTLRSGARGYTFGSGTRLTVV.

The V call is TRBV7-6, the J call TRBJ2-5, with TRBD2 as a possible D gene (6 bases). The CDR3 has 16 residues. The V gene's germline CDR1 is SGHVS and CDR2 FNYEAQ. The germline V and J ends were trimmed by 6 bases and 3 bases, with 20 bases remaining between them. The CDR3 nucleotides are TGTGCCAGCAGTTCCAAGGACCCTGGAGGGGAAGAGACCCAGTACTTC. Encoded protein: CASSSKDPGGEETQYF.

The rearrangement links TRBV4-1 to TRBJ2-2, with D possibly matching TRBD2 (7 bases). This CDR3 region has 16 residues. From germline, CDR1 is MGHRA and CDR2 YSYEKL. With 2 bases removed from V and 1 base from J, the gap between germline ends came to 11 bases. CDR3 loop: CASSQKGGVNTGELFF. In DNA, the CDR3 is TGCGCCAGCAGCCAAAAGGGGGGGGTGAACACCGGGGAGCTGTTTTTT.

The V and J genes are TRBV11-2 and TRBJ2-7, with 10 positions matching TRBD2. V shed 5 bases and J 4 bases; nucleotides not matched to a gene: 8. There are 15 residues in the CDR3. From germline, CDR1 is SGHAT and CDR2 FQNNGV. The CDR3 protein is CASSLLAGDIYEQYF. The CDR3 nucleotides read TGTGCCAGCAGCCTTCTAGCGGGGGATATTTACGAGCAGTACTTC.

The chain couples TRBV29-1 to TRBJ2-5; TRBD1 matches 7 bases. The V gene end was trimmed by 5 bases and the J gene end by 3 bases; junction bases not matched to a gene: 3. CDR3 length equals 12 residues. Per germline, CDR1 SQVTM and CDR2 ANQGSEA. CDR3 residues: CSVTGTEETQYF. CDR3 coding DNA: TGCAGCGTTACCGGGACAGAAGAGACCCAGTACTTC. Full variable domain (rest looked up from reference TRBV29-1 and TRBJ2-5): SAVISQKPSRDICQRGTSLTIQCQVDSQVTMMFWYRQQPGQSLTLIATANQGSEATYESGFVIDKFPISRPNLTFSTLTVSNMSPEDSSIYLCSVTGTEETQYFGPGTRLLVL.

The chain is built from TRBV29-1 and TRBJ1-2; the D is unclear. V lost 6 bases to trimming and J lost 4 bases, with 21 bases between them. This CDR3 contains 15 residues. Germline V gene lookup returns CDR1 SQVTM and CDR2 ANQGSEA. The CDR3 region is CSVEKGQVASYGYTF. The CDR3 DNA sequence: TGCAGCGTGGAAAAGGGCCAGGTGGCTAGCTATGGCTACACCTTC.

This rearrangement joins TRBV7-9 to TRBJ1-1, with 8 bases fitting TRBD1. With 5 bases clipped from V and 4 bases from J, the junction kept 6 bases outside the gene matches. The germline V gene has CDR1 SEHNR and CDR2 FQNEAQ (reference sequence). CDR3 length: 14 amino acids. The CDR3 loop reads CASSPQGARTEAFF. Here the CDR3 DNA reads TGTGCCAGCAGCCCCCAGGGGGCGCGCACTGAAGCTTTCTTT.